The 27 T cell receptor beta chains presented below share a single source sample, sequenced in a study of T cell responses to AZD1222 COVID-19 vaccine. Using immunoSEQ multiplex PCR, the repertoire was profiled, and TCRdb retains in-frame clones only, with some absent. The data show about 100,000 clones, roughly 86% seen once. Sequencing was performed on peripheral blood, taken 28 days after the second dose of the MenACWY control vaccine. The receptors shown here come from an adult who received the MenACWY meningococcal vaccine as a control.

The chain is built from TRBV7-8 and TRBJ2-7; perhaps TRBD2 as D (6 bases). There are 15 residues in the CDR3. Germline V CDR1 and CDR2: SGHVS, FQNEAQ. Between the trimmed V and J ends, which lost 3 bases and 2 bases, there was a span of 14 bases. CDR3 DNA: TGTGCCAGCAGCTTGGCCGGGACTGAAACCTACGAGCAGTACTTC. Translating it yields CASSLAGTETYEQYF.

This sequence joins TRBV10-3 and TRBJ2-7; 8 bases align to TRBD1. V shed 9 bases and J 7 bases; nucleotides not matched to a gene: 14. The germline V gene encodes CDR1 ENHRY and CDR2 SYGVKD. The CDR3 is 14 residues long. CDR3 protein: CAIARAGGPSEQYF. The CDR3 nucleotides read TGTGCCATTGCCCGGGCAGGGGGCCCGTCAGAGCAGTACTTC.

This chain joins TRBV5-6 and TRBJ1-2, with 7 bases that match TRBD1. The CDR3 is 14 amino acids. The V segment lost 2 bases and the J segment 3 bases; nucleotides outside the gene matches: 4. Germline-derived CDR1 and CDR2 are SGHDT and YYEEEE. CDR3 protein: CASSFTGADYGYTF. CDR3 DNA sequence: TGTGCCAGCAGCTTCACAGGGGCGGACTATGGCTACACCTTC. Filled out from reference TRBV5-6 and TRBJ1-2, the complete variable domain reads DAGVTQSPTHLIKTRGQQVTLRCSPKSGHDTVSWYQQALGQGPQFIFQYYEEEERQRGNFPDRFSGHQFPNYSSELNVNALLLGDSALYLCASSFTGADYGYTFGSGTRLTVV.

This chain connects TRBV5-1 to TRBJ1-3; D is unclear. Germline V gene lookup returns CDR1 SGHRS and CDR2 YFSETQ. This CDR3 has 16 amino acids. V gave up 0 bases and J gave up 2 bases, with 12 bases separating them. The CDR3: CASSLEMLGAGNTIYF. DNA of the CDR3: TGCGCCAGCAGCTTGGAGATGCTCGGGGCTGGAAACACCATATATTTT.

J is TRBJ2-7 and V is TRBV7-8; perhaps TRBD1 as D (5 bases). The CDR3 has 13 amino acids. V lost 5 bases and J 2 bases, leaving 10 bases between the germline ends. CDR1 is SGHVS and CDR2 is FQNEAQ in the germline V gene. CDR3: CASSLDMTYEQYF. CDR3 nucleotides: TGTGCCAGCAGCCTGGACATGACCTACGAGCAGTACTTC.

The chain links TRBV5-8 to TRBJ2-4; the D gene is possibly TRBD2 (5 bases). Per the germline V gene, CDR1 is SGHTS and CDR2 is YDEGEE. Trimming shortened V by 1 base and J by 2 bases, and 7 bases separated the two germline ends. The CDR3 consists of 14 residues. The CDR3 is CASSLRDSKNIQYF. The DNA of the CDR3 is TGTGCCAGCAGCTTGCGGGATTCCAAAAACATTCAGTACTTC.

The gene calls are TRBV3-1 (or the pseudogene TRBV3-2) and TRBJ1-3, with D hard to call. The V and J ends lost 0 bases and 0 bases respectively, with 18 bases between them. The CDR3 runs 19 residues. The germline CDR1 and CDR2 sequences are LGHDT and YNNKEL (reference sequence). CDR3 DNA: TGTGCCAGCAGCCAAGATCTTCTAGGTCCCGGGAACTCTGGAAACACCATATATTTT. It codes for CASSQDLLGPGNSGNTIYF.

The gene calls are TRBV27 and TRBJ2-5; no clear D gene. Trimming removed 5 bases at V and 2 bases at J, with 9 bases between. From germline, CDR1 is MNHEY and CDR2 SMNVEV (reference sequence). CDR3 length equals 13 residues. For the CDR3, the DNA is TGTGCCAGCAGTAGACAAGCACAAGAGACCCAGTACTTC. Its protein is CASSRQAQETQYF.

The genes are TRBV5-6 and TRBJ1-6, with 7 bases identical to TRBD1. The germline CDR1 and CDR2 sequences are SGHDT and YYEEEE. J lost 0 bases, V lost 5 bases, and 5 bases had no gene match. The CDR3 loop spans 16 amino acids. This CDR3 is CASSRDRTSYNSPLHF. In DNA form, the CDR3 reads TGTGCCAGCAGTCGGGACAGAACCTCCTATAATTCACCCCTCCACTTT.

This chain connects TRBV9 to TRBJ2-2; 7 nucleotides agree with TRBD1. Germline values: CDR1 SGDLS, CDR2 YYNGEE. V lost 0 bases and J lost 5; bases outside the gene matches: 7. The CDR3 loop spans 16 amino acids. CDR3 bases: TGTGCCAGCAGCGTAGACGGACAGGCCTTGACCGGGGAGCTGTTTTTT. It codes for CASSVDGQALTGELFF.

This clone was seen once. The chain employs TRBV5-1 and TRBJ1-2; weak D call: TRBD1 (5 bases). This CDR3 has 14 amino acids. From germline, CDR1 is SGHRS and CDR2 YFSETQ. V was trimmed by 0 bases and J by 0 bases, leaving 6 bases between them. CDR3 amino acids: CASSLATANYGYTF. The CDR3 region has the DNA TGCGCCAGCAGCTTGGCGACAGCTAACTATGGCTACACCTTC.

This chain connects TRBV2 to TRBJ2-2; weak D call: TRBD1 (6 bases). Germline V gene sequence: CDR1 SNHLY, CDR2 FYNNEI. V was trimmed by 8 bases and J by 4 bases, leaving 14 bases between them. The CDR3 is 14 residues long. This chain's CDR3 is CASGRDMSTGELFF. CDR3 coding DNA: TGTGCCAGCGGACGGGACATGAGCACCGGGGAGCTGTTTTTT.

V usage is TRBV28 and J usage is TRBJ2-7; TRBD2 aligns across 9 bases. The CDR3 runs to 14 residues. Germline V lookup: CDR1 MDHEN, CDR2 SYDVKM. With V trimmed by 5 bases and J by 3 bases, 5 bases remained unmatched. CDR3 in amino acids: CASSPQAGGYEQYF. DNA for the CDR3: TGTGCCAGCAGTCCGCAAGCGGGGGGCTACGAGCAGTACTTC.

This clone has more than one count but fewer than ten. The chain is built from TRBV5-5 and TRBJ2-5; D is unresolved. In germline, CDR1 is SGHKS, CDR2 YYEKEE (reference sequence). Trimming removed 4 bases at V and 2 bases at J, with 9 bases between. The CDR3 length is 13 residues. CDR3 in DNA: TGTGCCAGCAGCCCTGACTCACAAGAGACCCAGTACTTC. This codes for CASSPDSQETQYF.

This chain uses TRBV28 with TRBJ1-1, with D unresolved. The V gene's germline CDR1 is MDHEN and CDR2 SYDVKM. This CDR3 is built from 15 residues. Trimming cost V 1 base and J 2 bases, with 11 bases left between them. The CDR3, as DNA: TGTGCCAGCAGTTTATATGGCACCGTCAACACTGAAGCTTTCTTT. Amino acid sequence: CASSLYGTVNTEAFF.

This chain joins TRBV5-1 and TRBJ1-1; D may be TRBD1 (5 bases). V lost 5 bases and J 2 bases, leaving 22 bases between the germline ends. CDR3 size: 17 residues. Germline assignment: CDR1 SGHRS and CDR2 YFSETQ. The CDR3 region has the DNA TGCGCCAGCAGGGGCGGAGGGGTCATGAGGGAAAACACTGAAGCTTTCTTT. Translated: CASRGGGVMRENTEAFF.

V is TRBV27 and J is TRBJ1-1; 7 nucleotides match TRBD1. J gave up 0 bases and V 5 bases, and 3 bases lay outside the gene matches. The CDR3 length is 14 residues. CDR1 MNHEY and CDR2 SMNVEV come from the germline V gene (reference sequence). The CDR3 DNA reads TGTGCCAGCAGTGTACAGGGGTTGAACACTGAAGCTTTCTTT. Translation gives CASSVQGLNTEAFF.

This clone was recorded once. V usage is TRBV7-2 and J usage is TRBJ1-1; 7 nucleotides match TRBD1. The CDR3 extends over 14 amino acids. Trimming cost V 5 bases and J 6 bases; bases outside gene matches: 9. Looked up from germline, CDR1 is SGHTA and CDR2 is FQGNSA. The CDR3 DNA sequence: TGTGCCAGCAGCGCTGACAGGGATCGAGCTGAAGCTTTCTTT. Its translation is CASSADRDRAEAFF.

The J gene is TRBJ1-2, the V gene TRBV2; D remains ambiguous. Germline V CDR1 and CDR2: SNHLY, FYNNEI. This CDR3 comprises 12 residues. The V end was cut by 2 bases, the J end by 4 bases, with 5 bases between. CDR3 region: CASSERVYGYTF. DNA of the CDR3: TGTGCCAGCAGTGAAAGAGTCTATGGCTACACCTTC.

This chain links TRBV7-9 with TRBJ2-3, with 12 bases that match TRBD2. The CDR3 is 15 amino acids. Germline assignment: CDR1 SEHNR and CDR2 FQNEAQ (reference sequence). The junction had 6 bases not matched to a gene; V was cut back by 5 bases and J by 6 bases. CDR3: CASSPTSGGQDTQYF. DNA for the CDR3: TGTGCCAGCAGCCCGACTAGCGGGGGACAGGATACGCAGTATTTT.

This chain uses TRBV4-3 with TRBJ2-1; TRBD2 might be the D (7 bases). This CDR3 comprises 17 residues. Germline values: CDR1 LGHNA, CDR2 YSLEER. Trimming shortened V by 0 bases and J by 6 bases, and 18 bases separated the two germline ends. The CDR3 nucleotides read TGCGCCAGCAGCCAAGACCCCCCGGGGGGCGGGGCCAATGAGCAGTTCTTC. Amino acid sequence: CASSQDPPGGGANEQFF.

The chain recombines TRBV7-2 with TRBJ2-7, with D perhaps TRBD1 (5 bases). CDR1 is SGHTA and CDR2 is FQGNSA in the germline V gene. V was pared by 1 base and J by 3 bases, with 10 bases between. The CDR3 totals 14 residues. The CDR3 reads CASSLGAGRYEQYF. CDR3 DNA sequence: TGTGCCAGCAGCTTAGGGGCAGGGCGCTACGAGCAGTACTTC.

V is TRBV5-1 and J is TRBJ1-1, with D hard to call. The V gene lost 1 base and the J gene lost 2 bases, with 6 bases spanning the gap. This CDR3 has 13 residues. The germline gives CDR1 SGHRS, CDR2 YFSETQ. CDR3 residues: CASSLPPNTEAFF. CDR3 in DNA: TGCGCCAGCAGCTTGCCGCCAAACACTGAAGCTTTCTTT. Full variable domain (missing parts from reference TRBV5-1 and TRBJ1-1): KAGVTQTPRYLIKTRGQQVTLSCSPISGHRSVSWYQQTPGQGLQFLFEYFSETQRNKGNFPGRFSGRQFSNSRSEMNVSTLELGDSALYLCASSLPPNTEAFFGQGTRLTVV.

This rearrangement joins TRBV6-4 to TRBJ2-3; 8 bases agree with TRBD2. The trim removed 2 bases at V and 2 bases at J, leaving 9 bases unmatched. This CDR3 comprises 17 residues. Germline V gene sequence: CDR1 MRHNA, CDR2 SNTAGT. CDR3 coding DNA: TGTGCCAGCAGTGACAGGTTTCTAGCGGGTCCCACAGATACGCAGTATTTT. It translates to CASSDRFLAGPTDTQYF.

This clone appeared once. The chain has TRBV4-2 and TRBJ2-7; D possibly corresponds to TRBD1 (6 bases). The CDR3 is made up of 16 amino acids. V lost 0 bases, J lost 4 bases, and 16 bases lay in between. The germline V gene encodes CDR1 LGHNA and CDR2 YNFKEQ. The CDR3 region is CASSQEYTQGWYEQYF. The CDR3 nucleotides read TGTGCCAGCAGCCAAGAATATACACAGGGTTGGTACGAGCAGTACTTC.

The V gene is TRBV7-8, the J gene TRBJ1-2, with no clear D. CDR1 and CDR2 from the germline V gene are SGHVS and FQNEAQ. The CDR3 totals 15 residues. V shed 1 base and J shed 8 bases, with 17 bases lying between them. CDR3 DNA sequence: TGTGCCAGCAGCTTAGATAGGGCTGGTCGGGTGGGCTACACCTTC. Its translation: CASSLDRAGRVGYTF.

A few counts support this clone. The CDR3 DNA follows: TGCGCCAGCAGCCCTGGCAGGGGACTTAACTATGGCTACACCTTC. Translation gives CASSPGRGLNYGYTF. The chain employs TRBV4-3 and TRBJ1-2; D is possibly TRBD1 (6 bases). Trimming took off 4 bases at V and 1 base at J, with 13 bases between the two ends. The CDR3 contains 15 residues. Germline V lookup: CDR1 LGHNA, CDR2 YSLEER.